This TCR beta chain is drawn from a study of cytomegalovirus exposure and HLA in healthy donors. General observations from the study: Earlier analysis yielded a pattern in which most TCR beta V segments were productive about 90% or about 30% of the time.

There were likely unrecorded immune exposures, though donors were nominally healthy when sampled. The V and J ends lost 2 bases and 4 bases, in that order; junction bases with no gene match: 14. This CDR3 has 19 amino acids. Germline V gene lookup returns CDR1 SGHVS and CDR2 FNYEAQ. The PCR employed 60 Vbeta primers together with 13 Jbeta primers. Using immunoSEQ multiplex PCR, the repertoire was profiled, and TCRdb retains in-frame clones only, with some absent. The data hold about 130,000 clones, with around 74% observed a single time. This clone appeared a single time. The antigen is undetermined. The clonotype was recovered from a man aged 35 to 55 in good health and CMV-seropositive. This chain links TRBV7-6 with TRBJ1-1; 12 bases map to TRBD1. Input material: PBMCs. CDR3 in amino acids: CASSLLGLGQGALGTEAFF. CDR3 in DNA: TGTGCCAGCAGCTTATTGGGCCTGGGACAGGGGGCGCTGGGCACTGAAGCTTTCTTT.